Following are 30 T cell receptor beta chains from one sample sequenced in a study of T cells in Graves' hyperthyroidism and ophthalmopathy. RNA transcripts were the template for amplifying TCR beta CDR3 regions. When the TCR CDR3 underwent first-round RT-PCR, the HTBI primer set was used. Each CDR3 protein gets one entry after TCRdb re-called the multiplex PCR reads with MiXCR. This repertoire shows approximately 690,000 distinct CDR3 sequences, about 14% found once; its top ten account for approximately 13%. Material: blood. Every receptor here comes from a woman in her forties or fifties with Graves' ophthalmopathy.

This clonotype has just a few counts. The chain has TRBV18 and TRBJ1-3; D might be TRBD1 (5 bases). Trimming left V 1 base short and J 0 bases short, with 16 bases between. Germline V gene sequence: CDR1 KGHSH, CDR2 LQKENI. The CDR3 has 18 residues. CDR3 DNA sequence: TGTGCCAGCTCACCACGTCTCGGGGACCCCAGCTCTGGAAACACCATATATTTT. This codes for CASSPRLGDPSSGNTIYF.

Remarks on this clonotype: A much larger clonotype is one base distant, so this may be a read error. In nucleotides, the CDR3 is TGTGCCAGCAGGGACGGGGGGCCCCACGAGCAGTACTTC. This sequence encodes CASRDGGPHEQYF. This sequence joins TRBV2 and TRBJ2-7; TRBD2 is a possible D gene (7 bases). The germline V and J ends were trimmed by 6 bases and 5 bases, with 14 bases remaining between them. The CDR3 length is 13 residues. Germline-derived CDR1 and CDR2 are SNHLY and FYNNEI.

V and J are TRBV19 and TRBJ2-1; tentatively, D is TRBD2 (5 bases). CDR1 is LNHDA and CDR2 is SQIVND in the germline V gene (reference sequence). The CDR3 is made up of 15 amino acids. The V gene lost 3 bases and the J gene lost 8 bases, with 17 bases spanning the gap. The CDR3 spells CASSISSISTHEQFF. The CDR3, as DNA: TGTGCCAGTAGTATCTCTAGCATCTCTACCCATGAGCAGTTCTTC.

Remarks on this clonotype: A junction boundary mismatches the germline segment, possibly from a read error. The rearrangement links TRBV28 to TRBJ2-1; 13 bases are a match to TRBD2. The germline V gene has CDR1 MDHEN and CDR2 SYDVKM. CDR3 length equals 17 residues. The CDR3 DNA reads TGTGCCAGCAGTGAAGGACTAGCGGGAGAGTTGAAGAATGGGCAGTTCTTC. Amino acids: CASSEGLAGELKNGQFF.

The V and J genes are TRBV9 and TRBJ2-7; 14 nucleotides agree with TRBD2. The V segment lost 0 bases and the J segment 5 bases; nucleotides outside the gene matches: 7. The CDR3 runs 17 residues. Looked up from germline, CDR1 is SGDLS and CDR2 is YYNGEE. The CDR3: CASSVGLAGGPMDEQYF. The CDR3 bases are TGTGCCAGCAGCGTAGGACTAGCGGGAGGGCCGATGGACGAGCAGTACTTC. The whole variable domain, filled in from reference TRBV9 and TRBJ2-7, reads DSGVTQTPKHLITATGQRVTLRCSPRSGDLSVYWYQQSLDQGLQFLIQYYNGEERAKGNILERFSAQQFPDLHSELNLSSLELGDSALYFCASSVGLAGGPMDEQYFGPGTRLTVT.

Ten or more counts support this clonotype. The CDR3 nucleotides are TGTGCCAGCAGGCCCCAGCTGAACACTGAAGCTTTCTTT. Amino acid sequence: CASRPQLNTEAFF. The genes are TRBV28 and TRBJ1-1; D is unclear. With 6 bases removed from V and 0 bases from J, the gap between germline ends came to 8 bases. This CDR3 is built from 13 residues. Per the germline V gene, CDR1 is MDHEN and CDR2 is SYDVKM.

In its sample, this clonotype was seen many times. The chain is built from TRBV30 and TRBJ2-3, with D maybe TRBD2 (6 bases). V lost 0 bases, J lost 0 bases, and 10 bases lay in between. The CDR3 totals 15 residues. Germline V gives CDR1 GTSNPN, CDR2 SVGIG (reference sequence). The CDR3 is CAWSVGLASTDTQYF. DNA of the CDR3: TGTGCCTGGAGTGTGGGTCTAGCGAGCACAGATACGCAGTATTTT.

This clonotype was counted many times. The chain is built from TRBV28 and TRBJ2-6; 9 bases align to TRBD1. The CDR3 runs 16 residues. V lost 2 bases and J lost 8; bases outside the gene matches: 7. CDR1 MDHEN and CDR2 SYDVKM come from the germline V gene. CDR3 bases: TGTGCCAGCAGTTTAGGGACAGGGTTTAGGTCCAACGTCCTGACTTTC. It codes for CASSLGTGFRSNVLTF.

The chain has TRBV7-2 and TRBJ2-1, with 7 positions matching TRBD2. Trimming took 0 bases from V and 11 from J; bases not matched to a gene: 7. There are 14 residues in the CDR3. Germline V gene data show CDR1 as SGHTA and CDR2 as FQGNSA. CDR3 nucleotides: TGTGCCAGCAGCTTAGCCCCCCAGCGGGATAAGCAGTTCTTC. This gives the protein CASSLAPQRDKQFF.

In its sample, this clonotype was seen many times. The chain carries TRBV15 and TRBJ2-3, with unresolved D. Per the germline V gene, CDR1 is LNHNV and CDR2 is YYDKDF (reference sequence). This CDR3 has 15 amino acids. Between the trimmed V and J ends, which lost 5 bases and 1 base, there was a span of 13 bases. The CDR3: CATSGPAVGTDTQYF. CDR3 sequence (DNA): TGTGCCACCAGCGGGCCAGCCGTGGGCACAGATACGCAGTATTTT.

V gene TRBV4-3 combines with J gene TRBJ2-7, with 8 positions matching TRBD2. Germline trimming cut 3 bases from V and 5 bases from J; bases unmatched to any gene: 12. This CDR3 has 16 residues. Looked up from germline, CDR1 is LGHNA and CDR2 is YSLEER. As DNA, the CDR3 is TGCGCCAGCAGCCAGACAGCCAGCGGGAGTTTGAACGAGCAGTACTTC. Encoded protein: CASSQTASGSLNEQYF.

V usage is TRBV19 and J usage is TRBJ1-1; unclear D gene. Trimming shortened V by 5 bases and J by 1 base, and 11 bases separated the two germline ends. CDR3 length equals 14 residues. The germline V gene encodes CDR1 LNHDA and CDR2 SQIVND (reference sequence). DNA for the CDR3: TGTGCCAGTAGTTGGGCAGGACCGAACACTGAAGCTTTCTTT. This translates into CASSWAGPNTEAFF.

In this sample, this clonotype turned up many times. The chain couples TRBV30 to TRBJ2-1; D is unresolved. Germline CDR1 is GTSNPN and CDR2 is SVGIG (reference sequence). The CDR3 is 13 amino acids. V was cut by 8 bases and J by 7 bases, with 18 bases left in between. The CDR3 spells CAGTRRAQNEQFF. The CDR3 nucleotides read TGTGCCGGAACCCGCCGAGCCCAGAATGAGCAGTTCTTC.

At least ten counts were recorded for this clonotype. The rearrangement joins TRBV27 to TRBJ2-1; D gene unclear. Germline CDR1 reads MNHEY; CDR2 reads SMNVEV (reference sequence). V lost 2 bases and J lost 2, with 10 bases in between. The CDR3 runs to 15 residues. This CDR3 is CASSLRATTYNEQFF. CDR3 DNA: TGTGCCAGCAGTTTAAGGGCGACCACCTACAATGAGCAGTTCTTC.

This clonotype was counted a few times. The chain links TRBV20-1 to TRBJ1-2, with TRBD1 matching 8 bases. This CDR3 has 15 residues. The germline CDR1 and CDR2 sequences are DFQATT and SNEGSKA (reference sequence). With 5 bases clipped from V and 3 bases from J, the junction kept 11 bases outside the gene matches. The CDR3 region is CSAPRPGQGYYGYTF. The CDR3 DNA sequence: TGCAGTGCTCCCCGACCCGGACAGGGCTACTATGGCTACACCTTC.

This clonotype was detected only a few times. The rearrangement links TRBV19 to TRBJ2-7; D may be TRBD1 or TRBD2 (5 bases each). The germline CDR1 and CDR2 sequences are LNHDA and SQIVND (reference sequence). The CDR3 has 13 residues. Trimming stripped 2 bases from V and 7 bases from J, with 12 bases between. The CDR3 is CASSISRDREQYF. CDR3 bases: TGTGCCAGTAGTATAAGCAGGGACCGGGAGCAGTACTTC.

This clonotype has at least ten counts. CDR3 amino acids: CSARDSRTSGDEQFF. In DNA form, the CDR3 reads TGCAGTGCTAGAGATAGTAGGACTAGCGGTGACGAGCAGTTCTTC. The rearrangement links TRBV20-1 to TRBJ2-1, with 10 bases fitting TRBD2. The germline V gene has CDR1 DFQATT and CDR2 SNEGSKA (reference sequence). With V trimmed by 0 bases and J by 10 bases, 9 bases remained unmatched. The CDR3 loop spans 15 amino acids.

This clonotype came up many times. V is TRBV18 and J is TRBJ1-3, with D uncertain. The germline CDR1 and CDR2 sequences are KGHSH and LQKENI. Trimming shortened V by 2 bases and J by 2 bases, and 4 bases separated the two germline ends. This CDR3 is built from 13 residues. CDR3 protein: CASSPATGNTIYF. CDR3 coding DNA: TGTGCCAGCTCACCAGCGACTGGAAACACCATATATTTT.

The CDR3: CASMIEYSNQPQHF. The CDR3 DNA is TGTGCCAGCATGATAGAGTATAGCAATCAGCCCCAGCATTTT. The rearrangement uses TRBV28 and TRBJ1-5, with no clear D. V lost 7 bases and J 0 bases, leaving 10 bases between the germline ends. CDR3 size: 14 residues. Germline CDR1 is MDHEN and CDR2 is SYDVKM.

This clonotype was counted between two and nine times. V is TRBV15 and J is TRBJ2-1, with TRBD1 matching 12 bases. With 1 base clipped from V and 6 bases from J, the junction kept 4 bases outside the gene matches. The CDR3 is 16 residues long. Per the germline V gene, CDR1 is LNHNV and CDR2 is YYDKDF (reference sequence). CDR3 sequence (DNA): TGTGCCACCAGCAGAGCCCCGGGACAGGGGGCCAATGAGCAGTTCTTC. Translation: CATSRAPGQGANEQFF.

This clonotype was detected only a few times. A junction end diverges from the germline sequence, so it may reflect a read error. This rearrangement joins TRBV6-2 or TRBV6-3 to TRBJ2-1; TRBD2 matches 8 bases. Germline V gives CDR1 MNHEY, CDR2 SVGEGT. The CDR3 sequence is 17 residues long. The CDR3 DNA is TGTGCCAGCAGTCACTCGTCCAGCGGGAGTGAGTACAATGAGCAGTTCTTC. Translating gives CASSHSSSGSEYNEQFF.

This clonotype has ten or more counts. This CDR3 is CSVHRGGLETQYF. As DNA, the CDR3 is TGCAGCGTTCACCGAGGAGGGCTAGAGACCCAGTACTTC. The chain links TRBV29-1 to TRBJ2-5; a possible D gene is TRBD2 (6 bases). The germline CDR1 and CDR2 sequences are SQVTM and ANQGSEA. This CDR3 is built from 13 residues. Trimming took 5 bases from V and 4 from J, leaving 14 bases between them.

The chain employs TRBV7-3 and TRBJ2-1; TRBD2 matches 10 bases. The V and J ends lost 5 bases and 8 bases, in that order; junction bases with no gene match: 15. There are 17 residues in the CDR3. Per germline, CDR1 SGHTA and CDR2 FQGTGA. The CDR3 sequence is CASSLSGPSGSVDEQFF. In DNA, the CDR3 is TGTGCCAGCAGCCTATCAGGTCCTAGCGGGAGTGTTGATGAGCAGTTCTTC.

This clonotype was seen ten or more times. The CDR3 here is CSVEVWDTYEQYF. The CDR3 DNA sequence: TGCAGCGTTGAAGTCTGGGACACTTACGAGCAGTACTTC. The chain combines TRBV29-1 with TRBJ2-7; tentative D call: TRBD1 (6 bases). V was shortened by 1 base and J by 4 bases, with 11 bases between the two germline ends. The CDR3 loop spans 13 amino acids. The germline V gene encodes CDR1 SQVTM and CDR2 ANQGSEA.

Ten or more counts support this clonotype. The V call is TRBV6-2 or TRBV6-3, the J call TRBJ2-1; D unresolved. Trimming removed 1 base at V and 10 bases at J, with 11 bases between. Germline CDR1 MNHEY, CDR2 SVGEGT. The CDR3 sequence is 13 residues long. The CDR3 reads CASSYLGLGEQFF. CDR3 in DNA: TGTGCCAGCAGTTACTTGGGGTTAGGCGAGCAGTTCTTC.

The sample holds a few counts of this clonotype. The chain links TRBV5-4 to TRBJ1-5; 8 bases match TRBD1. From germline, CDR1 is SGHNT and CDR2 YYREEE (reference sequence). Germline trimming cut 1 base from V and 15 bases from J; bases unmatched to any gene: 9. The CDR3 sequence is 13 residues long. The DNA for the CDR3 is TGTGCCAGCAGCTTGAATGGACAGGGAGCAAGGCATTTT. This codes for CASSLNGQGARHF.

This clonotype appeared many times. This chain connects TRBV4-2 to TRBJ2-7, with D possibly matching TRBD2 (7 bases). V lost 7 bases to trimming and J lost 4 bases, with 11 bases between them. The CDR3 is 12 amino acids. Germline CDR1 reads LGHNA; CDR2 reads YNFKEQ. CDR3 sequence: CASKGGGYEQYF. DNA of the CDR3: TGTGCCAGCAAGGGGGGAGGGTACGAGCAGTACTTC.

The chain is built from TRBV15 and TRBJ2-1, with 10 nucleotides matching TRBD2. This CDR3 has 15 residues. Trimming took 8 bases from V and 4 from J; bases not matched to a gene: 8. Germline V gene data show CDR1 as LNHNV and CDR2 as YYDKDF (reference sequence). As DNA, the CDR3 is TGTGCCACCGCACCCAGCGGGAGGGTATACAATGAGCAGTTCTTC. The encoded protein is CATAPSGRVYNEQFF.

This clonotype was found many times. This chain links TRBV28 with TRBJ2-1, with 7 bases fitting TRBD2. Germline trimming cut 2 bases from V and 9 bases from J; bases unmatched to any gene: 7. This CDR3 comprises 14 residues. From germline, CDR1 is MDHEN and CDR2 SYDVKM. The CDR3 region is CASSLKIPGGEQFF. The CDR3, as DNA: TGTGCCAGCAGTTTAAAAATTCCGGGAGGTGAGCAGTTCTTC. Looking up the rest from reference TRBV28 and TRBJ2-1 gives the full variable domain: DVKVTQSSRYLVKRTGEKVFLECVQDMDHENMFWYRQDPGLGLRLIYFSYDVKMKEKGDIPEGYSVSREKKERFSLILESASTNQTSMYLCASSLKIPGGEQFFGPGTRLTVL.

At least ten counts were recorded for this clonotype. The chain carries TRBV30 and TRBJ1-1, with 7 bases fitting TRBD1. Germline values: CDR1 GTSNPN, CDR2 SVGIG (reference sequence). The trim removed 3 bases at V and 6 bases at J, leaving 10 bases unmatched. The CDR3 is made up of 14 amino acids. The CDR3 sequence is CAWRTGSAGSEAFF. As DNA, the CDR3 is TGTGCCTGGAGGACAGGGTCGGCGGGATCTGAAGCTTTCTTT.